These T cell receptor beta chains were read from a single sample in a study of blood T cell repertoires in COVID-19. Using immunoSEQ multiplex PCR, the repertoire was profiled, and TCRdb retains in-frame clones only, with some absent. The profile shows approximately 300,000 clones, around 85% of them singletons. The sequenced sample was PBMCs or T cells enriched from blood (not recorded which). These receptors were obtained from a young woman who had been exposed to COVID-19. Each CDR3 is given with its conserved first and last residue. Fields, in order: V gene, J gene, D gene, CDR3 protein. A D gene is named only where the DNA matches it firmly.

V gene: TRBV27; J gene: TRBJ2-4; D gene: TRBD2; CDR3 protein: CASSRLPGTSGGLAKNIQYF
V gene: TRBV7-9; J gene: TRBJ2-4; D gene: TRBD1; CDR3 protein: CASSLGTGVAKNIQYF
V gene: TRBV5-1; J gene: TRBJ2-3; D gene: -; CDR3 protein: CASSLATDFTDTQYF
V gene: TRBV28; J gene: TRBJ1-3; D gene: -; CDR3 protein: CASTGGGRNTIYF
V gene: TRBV19; J gene: TRBJ2-3; D gene: TRBD2; CDR3 protein: CASGLRAGGVTDTQYF
V gene: TRBV6-1; J gene: TRBJ2-1; D gene: TRBD2; CDR3 protein: CASSEISGRAQVEDEQFF
V gene: TRBV11-2; J gene: TRBJ2-7; D gene: TRBD2; CDR3 protein: CASSLEWTGGEQYF
V gene: TRBV5-4; J gene: TRBJ1-2; D gene: TRBD1; CDR3 protein: CASSLEQGANYGYTF
V gene: TRBV18; J gene: TRBJ1-5; D gene: -; CDR3 protein: CASSQNAAGNQPQHF
V gene: TRBV5-6; J gene: TRBJ1-2; D gene: -; CDR3 protein: CASSFRANYGYTF
V gene: TRBV21-1; J gene: TRBJ2-7; D gene: -; CDR3 protein: CASSKQGGAYEQYF
V gene: TRBV5-5; J gene: TRBJ2-7; D gene: -; CDR3 protein: CASSLPGHEAYEQYF
V gene: TRBV19; J gene: TRBJ1-1; D gene: -; CDR3 protein: CASSTGRTPTLNTEAFF
V gene: TRBV28; J gene: TRBJ2-5; D gene: TRBD2; CDR3 protein: CASSFLASGSKEQETQYF
V gene: TRBV3-1/TRBV3-2; J gene: TRBJ1-6; D gene: TRBD1; CDR3 protein: CASSQVTGTGIGNSPLHF
V gene: TRBV6-5; J gene: TRBJ1-4; D gene: -; CDR3 protein: CASGGADEKLFF
V gene: TRBV15; J gene: TRBJ2-7; D gene: -; CDR3 protein: CATSAREYEQYF
V gene: TRBV6-5; J gene: TRBJ2-4; D gene: -; CDR3 protein: CASREVAKNIQYF